The 10 T cell receptor beta chains presented below share a single source sample, sequenced in a study of response to subunit inactivated influenza vaccine (dated by TCRdb to the late 2010s). Library method: RT-PCR. The listed sequencing device is Illumina HiSeq 2500. The public reads were quality trimmed at Q25 with fastp and then assembled into clones with MiXCR by TCRdb, keeping productive beta chains. Each record represents a unique CDR3 protein, reported with the most common genes and DNA among its rows. Within this sample are about 570,000 distinct CDR3 sequences, with 10% to 12% of them counted one time only. The ten most abundant clones make up 9.5% to 11% of the sample. These data are also associated with another study on T cells expressing NK-cell markers. The second publication reports: TCR beta cDNA libraries were prepared using 5'RACE template switching, which introduced a universal primer site and unique molecular identifiers.

The sample here was PBMCs from blood, taken on the day of vaccination. These receptors originate from a man in his fifties who received an inactivated influenza vaccine. Donor details come from another sample of the same person, matched by shared clones.

The CDR3 DNA reads as TGTGCCAGCAGCTTGGACAGCCAGTCACCCCTCCACTTT. Encoded protein: CASSLDSQSPLHF. V gene TRBV7-9 combines with J gene TRBJ1-6, with D tentatively TRBD1 (6 bases). The ends were cut back, 3 bases at V and 10 bases at J, with 10 bases in the middle. The CDR3 extends over 13 amino acids. CDR1 and CDR2 from the germline V gene are SEHNR and FQNEAQ (reference sequence). Drawing the rest from reference TRBV7-9 and TRBJ1-6, the complete variable domain is DTGVSQNPRHKITKRGQNVTFRCDPISEHNRLYWYRQTLGQGPEFLTYFQNEAQLEKSRLLSDRFSAERPKGSFSTLEIQRTEQGDSAMYLCASSLDSQSPLHFGNGTRLTVT.

The rearrangement uses TRBV11-2 and TRBJ1-1, with 8 bases aligning to TRBD1. The CDR3 extends over 16 amino acids. Per germline, CDR1 SGHAT and CDR2 FQNNGV. The V gene end was trimmed by 5 bases and the J gene end by 4 bases; junction bases not matched to a gene: 12. This CDR3 is CASSPRGRGLGTEAFF. CDR3 nucleotide sequence: TGTGCCAGCAGCCCGCGCGGCAGGGGGCTGGGCACTGAAGCTTTCTTT.

The chain employs TRBV12-3 or TRBV12-4 and TRBJ1-6; possibly TRBD1 for D (6 bases). V was cut by 3 bases and J by 9 bases, with 18 bases left in between. The CDR3 has 16 amino acids. CDR3 DNA sequence: TGTGCCAGCAGTTTTGACCTGGGGGCTGGTGGTTCACCCCTCCACTTT. It is translated as CASSFDLGAGGSPLHF.

The V and J genes are TRBV7-2 and TRBJ2-5; 7 nucleotides agree with TRBD2. V lost 0 bases to trimming and J lost 5 bases; unmatched junction nucleotides: 12. The V gene's germline CDR1 is SGHTA and CDR2 FQGNSA. The CDR3 consists of 17 residues. This chain's CDR3 is CASSLAFLASGGETQYF. In DNA form, the CDR3 reads TGTGCCAGCAGCTTAGCGTTTTTGGCTAGCGGCGGGGAGACCCAGTACTTC.

This rearrangement joins TRBV20-1 to TRBJ2-5; TRBD1 aligns across 7 bases. This CDR3 spans 14 amino acids. J lost 10 bases, V lost 0 bases, and 11 bases had no gene match. CDR1 and CDR2 (germline): DFQATT, SNEGSKA (reference sequence). The CDR3 bases are TGCAGTGCTAGAGATCTTGACCGGGACAGTGGCCAGTACTTC. This sequence encodes CSARDLDRDSGQYF.

The genes are TRBV6-1 and TRBJ1-1, with D possibly TRBD1 on 6 matching bases. CDR1 and CDR2 from the germline V gene are MNHNS and SASEGT. The CDR3 covers 13 residues. V was pared by 7 bases and J by 4 bases, with 13 bases between. The DNA for the CDR3 is TGTGCCAGCATAACAGGGTATGGCACTGAAGCTTTCTTT. Protein: CASITGYGTEAFF.

This clonotype was observed a few times. The chain employs TRBV3-1 and TRBJ1-2; D is ambiguous. The CDR3 is 12 residues long. CDR1 is LGHDT and CDR2 is YNNKEL in the germline V gene (reference sequence). V lost 3 bases and J lost 5, with 7 bases in between. The CDR3 DNA reads TGTGCCAGCAGCCAGACGGATTATGGCTACACCTTC. This codes for CASSQTDYGYTF. Supplemented by reference TRBV3-1 and TRBJ1-2, the full variable domain reads DTAVSQTPKYLVTQMGNDKSIKCEQNLGHDTMYWYKQDSKKFLKIMFSYNNKELIINETVPNRFSPKSPDKAHLNLHINSLELGDSAVYFCASSQTDYGYTFGSGTRLTVV.

The sample holds a few counts of this clonotype. The chain joins TRBV29-1 to TRBJ2-1; D is perhaps TRBD1 or TRBD2 (5 bases each). The V end was cut by 7 bases, the J end by 0 bases, with 13 bases between. The CDR3 extends over 14 amino acids. Per the germline V gene, CDR1 is SQVTM and CDR2 is ANQGSEA. The CDR3 DNA is TGCAGCGGGGGACCGAAGGTCTCCTACAATGAGCAGTTCTTC. This translates into CSGGPKVSYNEQFF.

The rearrangement uses TRBV10-3 and TRBJ2-3, with TRBD2 as a possible D gene (6 bases). The V gene lost 7 bases and the J gene lost 0 bases, with 11 bases spanning the gap. The CDR3 consists of 14 residues. Germline CDR1 ENHRY, CDR2 SYGVKD. The CDR3: CAIKGLSSTDTQYF. The CDR3 region has the DNA TGTGCCATCAAAGGACTATCTAGCACAGATACGCAGTATTTT.

The chain employs TRBV3-1 and TRBJ1-1; unclear D gene. This CDR3 comprises 15 residues. Germline loops: CDR1 LGHDT, CDR2 YNNKEL (reference sequence). V lost 2 bases and J lost 4, with 14 bases in between. This CDR3 is CASSQYSPPVTEAFF. The DNA for the CDR3 is TGTGCCAGCAGCCAATATTCCCCGCCCGTCACTGAAGCTTTCTTT.